The rows below give T cell receptor beta chains drawn from one sample of a study of blood T cell repertoires in COVID-19. Sequencing used immunoSEQ multiplex PCR; TCRdb keeps in-frame clones, though not all of them. The sample lists more than 80,000 clones, approximately 70% occurring once. The sequenced sample consisted of peripheral blood. The receptors were gathered from a woman aged 55-75 years in a cohort sampled during active or convalescent COVID-19. The CDR3 runs from the conserved cysteine through the conserved F or W. D genes are given only for firm matches. Only part of the rows carry a size: once, few, many, or a class if the clone is expanded.

size	V	J	D	DNA	CDR3
NA	TRBV2	TRBJ1-2	NA	TGTGCCAGCACGAGTCCCACAGAGAACTATGGCTACACCTTC	CASTSPTENYGYTF
NA	TRBV20-1	TRBJ2-5	NA	TGCAGTCCCGGTGATGCAGAGACCCAGTACTTC	CSPGDAETQYF
NA	TRBV28	TRBJ2-7	TRBD1	TGTGCCAGCAAACCGCCACCGGGACAGGGGCGCCACGAGCAGTACTTC	CASKPPPGQGRHEQYF
NA	TRBV27	TRBJ2-7	NA	TGTGCCAGCAGACGCAAGGGGGGGGAGGCCTACGAGCAGTACTTC	CASRRKGGEAYEQYF
NA	TRBV6-1	TRBJ2-4	NA	TGTGCCAGCAGTGAAGGAGCGGTAAACATTCAGTACTTC	CASSEGAVNIQYF
NA	TRBV7-2	TRBJ1-2	NA	TGTGCCAGCAGCCCGTTTTCGGGGGAGCACTATGGCTACACCTTC	CASSPFSGEHYGYTF
NA	TRBV6-2/TRBV6-3	TRBJ2-3	NA	TGTGCCAGCAGTCCGGAACAGGCCTACACAGATACGCAGTATTTT	CASSPEQAYTDTQYF
NA	TRBV7-8	TRBJ1-1	NA	TGTGCCAGCAGCTTTAGGGGCTTGAACACTGAAGCTTTCTTT	CASSFRGLNTEAFF
NA	TRBV5-1	TRBJ1-1	TRBD1	TGCGCCAGCAGGCCGGGACAGGGGAACACTGAAGCTTTCTTT	CASRPGQGNTEAFF
NA	TRBV3-1/TRBV3-2	TRBJ2-5	TRBD2	TGTGCCAGCAGCCCCGGACTAGCGGGGGCACAAGAGACCCAGTACTTC	CASSPGLAGAQETQYF
NA	TRBV9	TRBJ1-3	TRBD1	TGTGCCAGCAGCGTAGTTGGACAGGGGGCTTCTGGAAACACCATATATTTT	CASSVVGQGASGNTIYF
NA	TRBV20-1	TRBJ1-6	TRBD1	TGCAGTGCTAGTCCCGGTTCACAGGGGAGCTCACCCCTCCACTTT	CSASPGSQGSSPLHF
NA	TRBV6-2/TRBV6-3	TRBJ2-3	TRBD2	TGTGCCAGCAGTTACTTAGCGGGGCCAAGATCCGCAGATACGCAGTATTTT	CASSYLAGPRSADTQYF
NA	TRBV10-3	TRBJ2-5	TRBD2	TGTGCCATCAGCCAACCTGCGGGACTAGCGAATCAAGAGACCCAGTACTTC	CAISQPAGLANQETQYF
NA	TRBV7-2	TRBJ2-5	NA	TGTGCCAGCAGCTTCCAACAGGTCGGAGAGACCCAGTACTTC	CASSFQQVGETQYF
NA	TRBV18	TRBJ2-7	TRBD2	TGTGCCAGCTCACCTCCCATTATGGGGACTAGCGGGGGGGCCTACGAGCAGTACTTC	CASSPPIMGTSGGAYEQYF
NA	TRBV6-5	TRBJ1-1	NA	TGTGCCAGCAGTAGGCCTCCTTGGTGGAGCACTGAAGCTTTCTTT	CASSRPPWWSTEAFF
NA	TRBV25-1	TRBJ1-2	NA	TGTGCCAGCAGTCCGGCCCTCGGGGGCTATGGCTACACCTTC	CASSPALGGYGYTF
NA	TRBV6-5	TRBJ2-3	NA	TGTGCCAGCAGTTACGTGGGCGTGGATACGCAGTATTTT	CASSYVGVDTQYF
NA	TRBV20-1	TRBJ1-5	NA	TGCAGTGCTAGTGGGGCAGGGAATGATCAGCCCCAGCATTTT	CSASGAGNDQPQHF
NA	TRBV7-2	TRBJ2-4	TRBD2	TGTGCCAGCAGCCGTGGGGTAGCGGGGGCCAAAAACATTCAGTACTTC	CASSRGVAGAKNIQYF
NA	TRBV24-1	TRBJ2-7	TRBD1	TGTGCCACCAGTGACCGTGGACAGGGAGTCTACGAGCAGTACTTC	CATSDRGQGVYEQYF
NA	TRBV7-3	TRBJ1-6	NA	TGTGCCAGCAGCAGGGGCTCGAGCTCCTATAATTCACCCCTCCACTTT	CASSRGSSSYNSPLHF
few	TRBV5-1	TRBJ2-5	TRBD1	TGCGCCAGCAGCCCCGGACAGGGGGGAGCGGTAGGACCAGGGACCCAGTACTTC	CASSPGQGGAVGPGTQYF
many	TRBV2	TRBJ2-7	TRBD2	TGTGCCAGCAAGCGGAGCGGGGGTGGAGCCTACGAGCAGTACTTC	CASKRSGGGAYEQYF
medium-sized	TRBV3-1/TRBV3-2	TRBJ1-4	TRBD1	TGTGCCAGCAGCCTCAAAGGGACAGGGGTTAATGAAAAACTGTTTTTT	CASSLKGTGVNEKLFF
few	TRBV4-1	TRBJ2-7	TRBD2	TGCGCCAGCAGCCAGGATACTAGCGGGGGTACGTTCTCCTACGAGCAGTACTTC	CASSQDTSGGTFSYEQYF
NA	TRBV5-1	TRBJ2-2	TRBD2	TGCGCCAGCAGCTTGGGGACTAGCGGGGGCCTTTCCACCGGGGAGCTGTTTTTT	CASSLGTSGGLSTGELFF
NA	TRBV6-5	TRBJ1-2	TRBD1	TGTGCCAGCAGTAACAGGGGTCCCTATGGCTACACCTTC	CASSNRGPYGYTF
NA	TRBV7-6	TRBJ2-7	TRBD2	TGTGCCAGCAGCCCAATCCGGGGGGGAATCTACGAGCAGTACTTC	CASSPIRGGIYEQYF
NA	TRBV3-1/TRBV3-2	TRBJ1-2	NA	TGTGCCAGCAGCCCCATGGCCGGACAGAACTATGGCTACACCTTC	CASSPMAGQNYGYTF
NA	TRBV4-1	TRBJ2-7	NA	TGCGCCAGCAGCCAAGGGGCACTCTCCTACGAGCAGTACTTC	CASSQGALSYEQYF
NA	TRBV7-2	TRBJ2-5	TRBD2	TGTGCCAGCAGCCCCGGGGGACTAGCGGGGACGCAAGAGACCCAGTACTTC	CASSPGGLAGTQETQYF
NA	TRBV4-3	TRBJ2-1	TRBD2	TGCGCCAGCAGCCAAGATTTCAAGGGAGGGGAGCAGTTCTTC	CASSQDFKGGEQFF
NA	TRBV5-1	TRBJ1-4	NA	TGCGCCAGCAGCAACCCCAGGGGTGCAACTAATGAAAAACTGTTTTTT	CASSNPRGATNEKLFF
NA	TRBV3-1/TRBV3-2	TRBJ1-6	NA	TGTGCCAGCAGCCAAGTACCACAGGCCTACTCACCCCTCCACTTT	CASSQVPQAYSPLHF
NA	TRBV2	TRBJ1-1	NA	TGTGCCAGCAGCTGGAGGGGGGGGGCAGGCACTGAAGCTTTCTTT	CASSWRGGAGTEAFF
few	TRBV9	TRBJ2-5	NA	TGTGCCAGCAGCGTAGTACTAGTAGGGACCCAGTACTTC	CASSVVLVGTQYF
NA	TRBV7-3	TRBJ2-5	TRBD1	TGTGCCAGCGCTGCAACAGGGGGGAGCTGGGAAGAGACCCAGTACTTC	CASAATGGSWEETQYF
few	TRBV19	TRBJ1-1	NA	TGTGCCAGTAGTATTAGCGGTATCTCGAACACTGAAGCTTTCTTT	CASSISGISNTEAFF
NA	TRBV15	TRBJ1-5	TRBD1	TGTGCCACCAGCAGTAATCAGGGGGTTCAGCCCCAGCATTTT	CATSSNQGVQPQHF
NA	TRBV28	TRBJ1-4	TRBD1	TGTGCCAGCAGCACGACAGGGACTGGAGAAAAACTGTTTTTT	CASSTTGTGEKLFF
NA	TRBV4-1	TRBJ1-2	NA	TGCGCCAGCAGCCAGGGACATGCCTTATCTAACTATGGCTACACCTTC	CASSQGHALSNYGYTF
NA	TRBV9	TRBJ1-2	TRBD1	TGTGCCAGCAGCGTAGAGGTGGGGGACAGCCTTAACTATGGCTACACCTTC	CASSVEVGDSLNYGYTF
many	TRBV21-1	TRBJ2-7	NA	TGTGCCAGCACTAAGAGGACTAGCGGGGGCGGCTACGAGCAGTACTTC	CASTKRTSGGGYEQYF
NA	TRBV11-3	TRBJ2-1	NA	TGTGCCAGCAGCTCAGTAGGGGTTCCCTACAATGAGCAGTTCTTC	CASSSVGVPYNEQFF
few	TRBV10-3	TRBJ1-1	TRBD1	TGTGCCATCAGCACGGGACAGACGAACACTGAAGCTTTCTTT	CAISTGQTNTEAFF
once	TRBV7-2	TRBJ2-7	NA	TGTGCCAGCAGCTTGGCCCTCCCCTACGAGCAGTACTTC	CASSLALPYEQYF
NA	TRBV2	TRBJ1-4	NA	TGTGCCAGCAGTATGATAATCGGTAATGAAAAACTGTTTTTT	CASSMIIGNEKLFF
NA	TRBV4-3	TRBJ2-7	TRBD1	TGCGCCAGCAGCCAAGGGACAGGGGCCGAGCAGTACTTC	CASSQGTGAEQYF
NA	TRBV6-5	TRBJ1-4	NA	TGTGCCAGCCTTTTCCGACAGCGGGGTGAAAAACTGTTTTTT	CASLFRQRGEKLFF
NA	TRBV4-2	TRBJ2-7	TRBD1	TGTGCCAGCAGCCAAGACGGGCCGGGACAGGGGACCTCCCCTGCCTACGAGCAGTACTTC	CASSQDGPGQGTSPAYEQYF
NA	TRBV9	TRBJ1-3	NA	TGTGCCAGCAGCGTAGTCGGCGGCGCTGGGGGAAACACCATATATTTT	CASSVVGGAGGNTIYF
many	TRBV9	TRBJ2-2	TRBD2	TGTGCCAGCAGCGTAGGAACCAGCGGGGGCATTAACACCGGGGAGCTGTTTTTT	CASSVGTSGGINTGELFF